These 28 T cell receptor beta chains were sequenced from one sample in a study of post-analysis software for immune sequencing data (dated by TCRdb to the mid-2010s). What the study reported, not specific to this receptor: Patients showed significantly higher frequencies than controls for roughly five TRBV segments, among them TRBV5-6, TRBV5-1 and TRBV20-1.

The library was built by means of PCR. Sequencing was performed on an Illumina HiSeq 2500. To reduce PCR and sequencing biases, unique molecular identifiers were incorporated into the TCR beta cDNA libraries. TCRdb passed the public sequencing reads through fastp at Q25 and MiXCR, retaining productive beta sequences. All rows with the same CDR3 protein become a single entry with the most common DNA and genes. In all, the sample holds hundreds of thousands of distinct CDR3 sequences, and approximately 59% of those were seen once. About 11% of the sample lies in the top ten. Antigen specificity for these receptors is unknown. Sequencing was carried out using blood. Receptors were obtained from a girl aged 2-9 years with multiple sclerosis.

This clonotype has only one observation. The gene calls are TRBV5-1 and TRBJ2-1; D assignment may be TRBD1 or TRBD2 (5 bases each). The CDR3 sequence is 15 residues long. The germline V gene has CDR1 SGHRS and CDR2 YFSETQ. V was cut by 0 bases and J by 9 bases, with 16 bases left in between. The CDR3 nucleotides read TGCGCCAGCAGCTTGGAGGGGACCCTATCTCTTGAGCAGTTCTTC. This sequence encodes CASSLEGTLSLEQFF.

The chain links TRBV20-1 to TRBJ1-5; D is unclear. CDR3 length equals 15 residues. V shed 0 bases and J shed 7 bases, with 16 bases lying between them. In germline, CDR1 is DFQATT, CDR2 SNEGSKA (reference sequence). The CDR3 sequence is CSARDTSVRGQPQHF. In nucleotides, the CDR3 is TGCAGTGCTAGAGATACGTCAGTACGCGGCCAGCCCCAGCATTTT.

This chain uses TRBV11-2 with TRBJ2-7; the match to TRBD1 covers 8 bases. The junction had 7 bases not matched to a gene; V was cut back by 3 bases and J by 3 bases. Germline loops: CDR1 SGHAT, CDR2 FQNNGV. The CDR3 covers 15 residues. CDR3: CASSFGTGSFYEQYF. The CDR3, as DNA: TGTGCCAGCAGCTTTGGGACAGGATCCTTCTACGAGCAGTACTTC.

About this clonotype itself: At one boundary the junction diverges from the germline segment, which might be a read error. The rearrangement uses TRBV4-3 and TRBJ1-2; 7 bases line up with TRBD1. Germline CDR1 and CDR2: LGHNA and YSLEER. The CDR3 runs to 16 residues. The chain's CDR3 is CASGQDFRGANYGYTF. Here the CDR3 DNA reads TGCGCCAGCGGCCAAGATTTCAGGGGGGCAAACTATGGCTACACCTTC.

The sample holds one count of this clonotype. The chain uses TRBV3-1 and TRBJ2-4; D may correspond to TRBD1 or TRBD2 (6 bases each). The DNA end lines up better with TRBJ2-7; the J call may be wrong. The germline V gene has CDR1 LGHDT and CDR2 YNNKEL (reference sequence). The CDR3 runs to 19 residues. CDR3 residues: CASSPRGGIRTDYNYEQYF. CDR3 nucleotide sequence: TGTGCCAGCAGCCCTAGGGGAGGCATCAGGACAGATTACAACTACGAGCAGTACTTC.

The chain joins TRBV4-2 to TRBJ1-2; no firm D call. The germline V gene has CDR1 LGHNA and CDR2 YNFKEQ. The V gene lost 0 bases and the J gene lost 4 bases, with 9 bases spanning the gap. The CDR3 loop spans 14 amino acids. In nucleotides, the CDR3 is TGTGCCAGCAGCCAAGATCCGTTGGTCTATGGCTACACCTTC. This translates into CASSQDPLVYGYTF.

This chain connects TRBV6-4 to TRBJ2-7, with 7 bases that match TRBD2. V gave up 0 bases and J gave up 1 base; unmatched junction bases: 6. The length of the CDR3 is 16 residues. CDR1 is MRHNA and CDR2 is SNTAGT in the germline V gene. CDR3 loop: CASSDSTSGESYEQYF. DNA of the CDR3: TGTGCCAGCAGTGACTCGACAAGCGGGGAATCCTACGAGCAGTACTTC.

J is TRBJ2-1 and V is TRBV5-4, with 9 positions matching TRBD1. The V segment lost 5 bases and the J segment 7 bases; nucleotides outside the gene matches: 10. Germline V gene data show CDR1 as SGHNT and CDR2 as YYREEE (reference sequence). This CDR3 has 15 amino acids. CDR3 residues: CASSTGTGTRNEQFF. For the CDR3, the DNA is TGTGCCAGCAGTACCGGGACAGGGACGCGAAATGAGCAGTTCTTC. The full variable domain, rest sourced from reference TRBV5-4 and TRBJ2-1, is ETGVTQSPTHLIKTRGQQVTLRCSSQSGHNTVSWYQQALGQGPQFIFQYYREEENGRGNFPPRFSGLQFPNYSSELNVNALELDDSALYLCASSTGTGTRNEQFFGPGTRLTVL.

There are a few counts of this clonotype. The chain carries TRBV20-1 and TRBJ2-1; 9 bases fit TRBD2. Germline loops: CDR1 DFQATT, CDR2 SNEGSKA (reference sequence). The CDR3 runs 13 residues. CDR3 in amino acids: CSAQTSGYNEQFF. The CDR3 region has the DNA TGCAGCGCCCAGACTAGCGGTTACAATGAGCAGTTCTTC.

This clonotype has just one count. The chain joins TRBV28 to TRBJ1-5; D unresolved. CDR3 length: 14 residues. In germline, CDR1 is MDHEN, CDR2 SYDVKM. V lost 2 bases and J 5 bases, leaving 10 bases between the germline ends. The CDR3 loop is CASSLGTDYQPQHF. The CDR3 DNA sequence: TGTGCCAGCAGTTTAGGAACAGACTATCAGCCCCAGCATTTT.

The rearrangement uses TRBV12-3 or TRBV12-4 and TRBJ2-5; 7 positions match TRBD2. After removal of 0 bases from V and 2 bases from J, the junction contained 6 bases not matched to a gene. This CDR3 spans 16 amino acids. DNA of the CDR3: TGTGCCAGCAGTTTAGCTCGCGGGAGTGGACAAGAGACCCAGTACTTC. Protein product: CASSLARGSGQETQYF.

This clonotype was picked up a small number of times. The chain recombines TRBV7-9 with TRBJ1-1, with D tentatively TRBD1 (5 bases). The germline V gene encodes CDR1 SEHNR and CDR2 FQNEAQ (reference sequence). Trimming removed 5 bases at V and 1 base at J, with 14 bases between. The length of the CDR3 is 15 residues. CDR3 DNA: TGTGCCAGCAGCAGGTGGGACGGGAAGAACACTGAAGCTTTCTTT. The encoded protein is CASSRWDGKNTEAFF.

The chain is built from TRBV20-1 and TRBJ2-3; TRBD2 matches 10 bases. Germline V gene sequence: CDR1 DFQATT, CDR2 SNEGSKA (reference sequence). The CDR3 has 13 residues. V lost 7 bases and J lost 3; bases outside the gene matches: 4. CDR3 nucleotides: TGCAGTGTACTAGCGGGGCTGACAGATACGCAGTATTTT. Translation: CSVLAGLTDTQYF.

The genes are TRBV6-5 and TRBJ1-2; D may be TRBD1 (5 bases). Trimming removed 4 bases at V and 6 bases at J, with 12 bases between. CDR3 length equals 13 residues. Germline values: CDR1 MNHEY, CDR2 SVGAGI. The CDR3: CASSFQGYDGYTF. In DNA, the CDR3 is TGTGCCAGCAGTTTTCAGGGTTACGATGGCTACACCTTC.

The chain uses TRBV6-5 and TRBJ1-5, with D tentatively TRBD1 (5 bases). The CDR3 spans 18 residues. Germline assignment: CDR1 MNHEY and CDR2 SVGAGI. The V end was cut by 2 bases, the J end by 3 bases, with 20 bases between. The CDR3 protein is CASSYQGEGLGYNQPQHF. For the CDR3, the DNA is TGTGCCAGCAGTTACCAAGGGGAGGGACTCGGCTACAATCAGCCCCAGCATTTT.

V and J are TRBV10-3 and TRBJ2-1; D is uncertain. Germline-derived CDR1 and CDR2 are ENHRY and SYGVKD. The length of the CDR3 is 19 residues. Trimming shortened V by 6 bases and J by 0 bases, and 24 bases separated the two germline ends. The CDR3 bases are TGTGCCATCAGAAACGAGAACGTGGGCGCCTCGAGCTCCTACAATGAGCAGTTCTTC. Translating gives CAIRNENVGASSSYNEQFF.

The rearrangement links TRBV7-2 to TRBJ1-1, with 7 bases matching TRBD1. The germline V gene encodes CDR1 SGHTA and CDR2 FQGNSA. CDR3 length: 14 residues. With 7 bases clipped from V and 3 bases from J, the junction kept 8 bases outside the gene matches. The chain's CDR3 is CASNPDRYYTEAFF. CDR3 DNA sequence: TGTGCCAGCAACCCGGACAGGTATTACACTGAAGCTTTCTTT.

The chain couples TRBV20-1 to TRBJ2-7; D is undetermined. This CDR3 contains 14 residues. Per the germline V gene, CDR1 is DFQATT and CDR2 is SNEGSKA (reference sequence). Trimming left V 1 base short and J 0 bases short, with 10 bases between. CDR3 loop: CSARVQRGSYEQYF. CDR3 sequence (DNA): TGCAGTGCTAGAGTTCAACGCGGCTCCTACGAGCAGTACTTC.

The V call is TRBV12-3 or TRBV12-4, the J call TRBJ2-4; no reliable D call. The V end lost 5 bases, the J end lost 3 bases, and 11 bases lay between the germline ends. This CDR3 spans 14 amino acids. CDR3 DNA: TGTGCCAGCAGTCTAGGACGGAGCAAAAACATTCAGTACTTC. It yields the protein CASSLGRSKNIQYF.

The V gene is TRBV12-3 or TRBV12-4, the J gene TRBJ2-3; 7 bases fit TRBD2. V shed 3 bases, J shed 3 bases, and the junction held 9 bases outside the gene matches. The CDR3 extends over 16 amino acids. CDR3 protein: CASSFQRDYLTDTQYF. CDR3 nucleotides: TGTGCCAGCAGTTTTCAGCGGGATTATCTGACAGATACGCAGTATTTT.

This sequence joins TRBV6-5 and TRBJ2-7, with 9 bases aligning to TRBD2. This CDR3 spans 14 amino acids. Germline V gene sequence: CDR1 MNHEY, CDR2 SVGAGI. V was clipped by 2 bases and J by 5 bases; unmatched bases: 4. CDR3 DNA sequence: TGTGCCAGCAGTTACATAGCGGGAGCCCACGAGCAGTACTTC. Amino acids: CASSYIAGAHEQYF.

This clonotype came up many times. The chain links TRBV6-4 to TRBJ2-3; D perhaps matches TRBD2 (6 bases). Looked up from germline, CDR1 is MRHNA and CDR2 is SNTAGT. Between the trimmed V and J ends, which lost 3 bases and 3 bases, there was a span of 7 bases. The CDR3 runs to 13 residues. The CDR3 nucleotides read TGTGCCAGCAGTGAAGGGACTACAGATACGCAGTATTTT. It translates to CASSEGTTDTQYF.

This clonotype was counted once. The chain employs TRBV5-1 and TRBJ1-2; 12 bases align to TRBD1. V trimming: 1 base; J trimming: 6 bases; junction bases outside the gene matches: 4. In germline, CDR1 is SGHRS, CDR2 YFSETQ. There are 15 residues in the CDR3. CDR3 amino acids: CASSLRDRGRNGYTF. CDR3 in DNA: TGCGCCAGCAGCTTGAGGGACAGGGGGCGAAATGGCTACACCTTC. Combining the CDR3 with reference TRBV5-1 and TRBJ1-2 gives the whole variable domain KAGVTQTPRYLIKTRGQQVTLSCSPISGHRSVSWYQQTPGQGLQFLFEYFSETQRNKGNFPGRFSGRQFSNSRSEMNVSTLELGDSALYLCASSLRDRGRNGYTFGSGTRLTVV.

This rearrangement joins TRBV6-5 to TRBJ2-5; TRBD1 or TRBD2 may be the D gene (6 bases each). The DNA matches TRBJ2-7 better at its end, which makes the J call doubtful. Germline CDR1 reads MNHEY; CDR2 reads SVGAGI. The CDR3 has 14 residues. Here the CDR3 reads CASRARGLPYEQYF. The CDR3 DNA is TGTGCCAGCAGGGCCCGGGGGCTCCCCTACGAGCAGTACTTC.

This clonotype has more than one count but fewer than ten. The chain employs TRBV9 and TRBJ2-1; weak D call: TRBD1 (6 bases). Germline CDR1 reads SGDLS; CDR2 reads YYNGEE. The CDR3 spans 14 residues. V was trimmed by 0 bases and J by 6 bases, leaving 10 bases between them. CDR3 residues: CASSVARTANEQFF. The CDR3 region has the DNA TGTGCCAGCAGCGTAGCTAGGACAGCCAATGAGCAGTTCTTC.

The V and J genes are TRBV5-1 and TRBJ2-3, with TRBD2 matching 9 bases. V shed 0 bases, J shed 0 bases, and the junction held 8 bases outside the gene matches. Germline CDR1 SGHRS, CDR2 YFSETQ. The CDR3 runs 18 residues. CDR3 DNA sequence: TGCGCCAGCAGCTTGGACAGCGGGGGGATTCTTAGCACAGATACGCAGTATTTT. Translating gives CASSLDSGGILSTDTQYF.

The V gene is TRBV6-5, the J gene TRBJ2-3, with D uncertain. Germline CDR1 reads MNHEY; CDR2 reads SVGAGI. The V and J ends lost 6 bases and 2 bases respectively, with 18 bases between them. The CDR3 runs to 16 residues. The CDR3 DNA is TGTGCCAGCAGCCCTGACCCCAACCTATCCACAGATACGCAGTATTTT. Translation gives CASSPDPNLSTDTQYF.

Here the CDR3 DNA reads TGCGCCAGCAACGATTTTTTCTGGGGAGGGGAACAGACCCAGTACTTC. Amino acids: CASNDFFWGGEQTQYF. V usage is TRBV5-1 and J usage is TRBJ2-5, with TRBD2 identical over 7 bases. Germline CDR1 is SGHRS and CDR2 is YFSETQ. CDR3 length equals 16 residues. Losses at the gene ends were 6 bases for V and 6 bases for J; bases not matched to a gene: 17. Full variable domain (rest looked up from reference TRBV5-1 and TRBJ2-5): KAGVTQTPRYLIKTRGQQVTLSCSPISGHRSVSWYQQTPGQGLQFLFEYFSETQRNKGNFPGRFSGRQFSNSRSEMNVSTLELGDSALYLCASNDFFWGGEQTQYFGPGTRLLVL.